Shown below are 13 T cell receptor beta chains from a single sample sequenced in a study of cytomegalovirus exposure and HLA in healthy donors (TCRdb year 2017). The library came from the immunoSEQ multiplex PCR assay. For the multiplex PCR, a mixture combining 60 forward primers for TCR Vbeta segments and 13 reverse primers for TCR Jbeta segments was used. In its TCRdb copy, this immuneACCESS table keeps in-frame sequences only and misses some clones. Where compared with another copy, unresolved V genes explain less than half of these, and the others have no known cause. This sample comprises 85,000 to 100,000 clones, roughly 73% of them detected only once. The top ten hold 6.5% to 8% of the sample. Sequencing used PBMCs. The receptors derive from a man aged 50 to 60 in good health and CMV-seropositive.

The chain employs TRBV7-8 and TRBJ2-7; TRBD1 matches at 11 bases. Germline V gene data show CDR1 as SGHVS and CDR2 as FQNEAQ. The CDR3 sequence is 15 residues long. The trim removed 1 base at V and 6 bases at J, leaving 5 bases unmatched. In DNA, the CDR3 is TGTGCCAGCAGCTTAGTTGGGACAGGGGGTGGCGAGCAGTACTTC. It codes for CASSLVGTGGGEQYF.

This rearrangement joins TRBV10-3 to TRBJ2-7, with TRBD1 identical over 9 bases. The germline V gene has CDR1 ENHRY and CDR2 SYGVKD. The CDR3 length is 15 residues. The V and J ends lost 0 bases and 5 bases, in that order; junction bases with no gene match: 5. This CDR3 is CAISESTGGRNEQYF. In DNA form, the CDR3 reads TGTGCCATCAGTGAGTCTACAGGGGGCCGGAACGAGCAGTACTTC.

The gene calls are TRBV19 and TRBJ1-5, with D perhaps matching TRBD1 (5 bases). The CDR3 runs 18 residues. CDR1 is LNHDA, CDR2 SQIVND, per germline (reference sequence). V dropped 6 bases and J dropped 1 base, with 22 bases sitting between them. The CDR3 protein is CASSNPLRGVVSNQPQHF. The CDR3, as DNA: TGTGCCAGTAGCAATCCCCTCCGGGGGGTGGTAAGCAATCAGCCCCAGCATTTT.

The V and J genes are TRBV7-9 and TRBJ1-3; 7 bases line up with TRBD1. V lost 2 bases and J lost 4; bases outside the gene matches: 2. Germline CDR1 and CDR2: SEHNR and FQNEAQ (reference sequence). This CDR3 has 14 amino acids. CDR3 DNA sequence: TGTGCCAGCAGCTTACAGGGGGACGGAAACACCATATATTTT. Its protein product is CASSLQGDGNTIYF.

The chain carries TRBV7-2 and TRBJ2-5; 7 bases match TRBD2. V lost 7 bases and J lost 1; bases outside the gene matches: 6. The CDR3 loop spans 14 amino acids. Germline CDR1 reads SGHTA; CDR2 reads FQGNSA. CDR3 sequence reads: CASTLGGVQETQYF. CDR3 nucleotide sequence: TGTGCCAGCACCTTGGGGGGGGTCCAAGAGACCCAGTACTTC. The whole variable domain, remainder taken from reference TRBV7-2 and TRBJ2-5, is GAGVSQSPSNKVTEKGKDVELRCDPISGHTALYWYRQSLGQGLEFLIYFQGNSAPDKSGLPSDRFSAERTGGSVSTLTIQRTQQEDSAVYLCASTLGGVQETQYFGPGTRLLVL.

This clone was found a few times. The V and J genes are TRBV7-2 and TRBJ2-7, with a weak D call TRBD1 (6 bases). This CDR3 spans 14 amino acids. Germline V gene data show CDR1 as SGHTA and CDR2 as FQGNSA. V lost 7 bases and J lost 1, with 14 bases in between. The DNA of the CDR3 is TGTGCCAGCACCCCTGGGACAAATTCCTACGAGCAGTACTTC. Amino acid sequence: CASTPGTNSYEQYF.

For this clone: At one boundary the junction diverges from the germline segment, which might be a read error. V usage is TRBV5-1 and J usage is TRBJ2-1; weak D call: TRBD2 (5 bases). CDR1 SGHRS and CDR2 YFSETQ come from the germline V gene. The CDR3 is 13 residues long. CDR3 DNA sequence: TGCGCCAGCAGCCCCGAGGGCCCCAATGGGCAGTTCTTC. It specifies CASSPEGPNGQFF. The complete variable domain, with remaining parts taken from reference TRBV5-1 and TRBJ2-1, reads KAGVTQTPRYLIKTRGQQVTLSCSPISGHRSVSWYQQTPGQGLQFLFEYFSETQRNKGNFPGRFSGRQFSNSRSEMNVSTLELGDSALYLCASSPEGPNGQFFGPGTRLTVL.

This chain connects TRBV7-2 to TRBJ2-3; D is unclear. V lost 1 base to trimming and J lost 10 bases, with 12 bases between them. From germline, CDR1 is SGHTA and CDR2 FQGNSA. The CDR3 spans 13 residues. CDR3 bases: TGTGCCAGCAGCTTAGATGGGCCCGATGCGCAGTATTTT. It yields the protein CASSLDGPDAQYF.

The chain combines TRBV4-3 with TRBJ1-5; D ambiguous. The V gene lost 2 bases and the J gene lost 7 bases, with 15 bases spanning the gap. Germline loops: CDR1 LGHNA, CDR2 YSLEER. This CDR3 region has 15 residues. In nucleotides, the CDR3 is TGCGCCAGCAGCCAAAATACGGGCTCGGGACAGCCCCAGCATTTT. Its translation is CASSQNTGSGQPQHF.

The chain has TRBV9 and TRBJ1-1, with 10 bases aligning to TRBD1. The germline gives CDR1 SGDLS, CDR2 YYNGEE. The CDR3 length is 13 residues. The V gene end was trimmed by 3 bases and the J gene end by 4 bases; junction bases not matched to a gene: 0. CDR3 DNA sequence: TGTGCCAGCAGCGGGGACAGGGGCACTGAAGCTTTCTTT. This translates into CASSGDRGTEAFF.

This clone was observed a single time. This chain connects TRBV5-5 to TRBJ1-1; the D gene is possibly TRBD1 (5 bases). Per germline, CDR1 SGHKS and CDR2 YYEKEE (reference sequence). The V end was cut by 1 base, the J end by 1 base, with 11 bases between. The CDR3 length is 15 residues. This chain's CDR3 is CASSLYGGANTEAFF. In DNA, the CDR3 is TGTGCCAGCAGCTTGTATGGAGGGGCGAACACTGAAGCTTTCTTT. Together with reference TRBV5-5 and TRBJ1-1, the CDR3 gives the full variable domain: DAGVTQSPTHLIKTRGQQVTLRCSPISGHKSVSWYQQVLGQGPQFIFQYYEKEERGRGNFPDRFSARQFPNYSSELNVNALLLGDSALYLCASSLYGGANTEAFFGQGTRLTVV.

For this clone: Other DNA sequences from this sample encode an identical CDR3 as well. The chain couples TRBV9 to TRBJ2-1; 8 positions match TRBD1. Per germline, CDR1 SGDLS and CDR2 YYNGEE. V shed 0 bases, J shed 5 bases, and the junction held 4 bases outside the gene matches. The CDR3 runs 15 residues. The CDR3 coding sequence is TGTGCCAGCAGCGTAGGACAGGGGAATCACAATGAGCAGTTCTTC. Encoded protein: CASSVGQGNHNEQFF.

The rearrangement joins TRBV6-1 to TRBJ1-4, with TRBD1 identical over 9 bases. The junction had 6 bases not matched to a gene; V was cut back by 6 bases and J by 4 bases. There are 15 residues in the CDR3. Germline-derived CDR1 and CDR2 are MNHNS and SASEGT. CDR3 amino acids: CASSPTGGSNEKLFF. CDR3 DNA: TGTGCCAGCAGCCCCACAGGGGGCAGTAATGAAAAACTGTTTTTT.